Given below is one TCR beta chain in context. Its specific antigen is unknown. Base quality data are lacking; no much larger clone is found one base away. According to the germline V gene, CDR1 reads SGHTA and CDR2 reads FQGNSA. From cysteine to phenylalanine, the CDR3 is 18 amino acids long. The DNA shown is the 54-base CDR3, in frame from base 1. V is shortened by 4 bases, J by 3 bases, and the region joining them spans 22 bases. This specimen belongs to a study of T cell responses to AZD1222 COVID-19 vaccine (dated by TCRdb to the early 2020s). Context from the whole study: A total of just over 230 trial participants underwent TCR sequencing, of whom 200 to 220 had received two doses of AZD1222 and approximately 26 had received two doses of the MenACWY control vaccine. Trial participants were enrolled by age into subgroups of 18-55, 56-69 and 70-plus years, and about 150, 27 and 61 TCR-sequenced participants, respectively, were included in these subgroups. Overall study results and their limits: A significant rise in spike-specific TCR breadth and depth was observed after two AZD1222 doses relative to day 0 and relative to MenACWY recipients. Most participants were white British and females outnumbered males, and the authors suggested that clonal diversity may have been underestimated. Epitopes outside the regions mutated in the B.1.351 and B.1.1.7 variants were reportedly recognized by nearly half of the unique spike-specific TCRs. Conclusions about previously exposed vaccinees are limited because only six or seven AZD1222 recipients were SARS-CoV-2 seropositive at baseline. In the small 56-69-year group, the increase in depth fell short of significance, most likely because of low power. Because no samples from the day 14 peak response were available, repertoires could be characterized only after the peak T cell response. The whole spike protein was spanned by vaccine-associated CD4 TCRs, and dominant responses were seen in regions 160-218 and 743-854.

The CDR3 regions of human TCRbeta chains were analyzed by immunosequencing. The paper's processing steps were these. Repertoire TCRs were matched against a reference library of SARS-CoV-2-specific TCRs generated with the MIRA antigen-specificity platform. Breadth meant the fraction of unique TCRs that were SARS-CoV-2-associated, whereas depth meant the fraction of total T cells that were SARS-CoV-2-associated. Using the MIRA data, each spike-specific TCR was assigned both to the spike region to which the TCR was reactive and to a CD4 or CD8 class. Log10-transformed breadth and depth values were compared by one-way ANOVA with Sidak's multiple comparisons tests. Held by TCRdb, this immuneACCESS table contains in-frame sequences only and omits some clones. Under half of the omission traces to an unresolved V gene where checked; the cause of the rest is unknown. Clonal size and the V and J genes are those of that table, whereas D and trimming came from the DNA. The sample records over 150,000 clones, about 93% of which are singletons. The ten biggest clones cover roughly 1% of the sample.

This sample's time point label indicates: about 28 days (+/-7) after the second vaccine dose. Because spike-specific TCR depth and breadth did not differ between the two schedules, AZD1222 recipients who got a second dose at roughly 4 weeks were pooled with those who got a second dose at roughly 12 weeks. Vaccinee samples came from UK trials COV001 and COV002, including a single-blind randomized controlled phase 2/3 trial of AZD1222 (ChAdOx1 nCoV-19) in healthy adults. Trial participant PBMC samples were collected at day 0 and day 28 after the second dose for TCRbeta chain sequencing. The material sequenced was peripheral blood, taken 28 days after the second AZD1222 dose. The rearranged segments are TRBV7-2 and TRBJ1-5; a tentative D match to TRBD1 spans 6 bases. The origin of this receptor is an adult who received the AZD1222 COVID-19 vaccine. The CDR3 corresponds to CASSSWGAQEPFNQPQHF. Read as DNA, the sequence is TGTGCCAGCAGCTCCTGGGGGGCTCAAGAACCATTCAATCAGCCCCAGCATTTT.